What follows describes a single TCR beta chain. The germline gives CDR1 MNHEY, CDR2 SMNVEV (reference sequence). Trimming cost V 5 bases and J 9 bases, with 11 bases left between them. There are 13 residues in the CDR3. This sample was taken from a study of blood T cell repertoires in COVID-19. Study context: The origin of the acute and convalescent COVID-19 samples was the United States, Italy and Spain. Nucleic acid was either cDNA or gDNA, and it came from T cells, B-cell-depleted T cells, or PBMCs.

Under the authors' procedure: Amplifying reference gene primers gave estimates of nucleated cell counts. Some clones are missing from TCRdb's copy, which holds only in-frame ones; the method was immunoSEQ multiplex PCR. That table gives V, J and clone size, and the DNA gave D and trimming. The table lists roughly 290,000 clones, around 81% of them singletons. The J gene is TRBJ1-6, the V gene TRBV27; D may be TRBD1 (5 bases). Sequencing was carried out using peripheral blood. This TCR came from a woman aged 45 to 65 with active or convalescent COVID-19. For the CDR3, the DNA is TGTGCCAGCAGTGGCCAGGGCCGTTCACCCCTCCACTTT. It is translated as CASSGQGRSPLHF.